These 30 T cell receptor beta chains share one sample of origin, sequenced in a study of blood T cells in healthy people across ages. The authors ran a second PCR of 7 to 11 cycles using a sample-barcoded 5' primer and a J-beta primer mix. MiXCR was run by TCRdb on the 5' RACE reads, yielding one entry per CDR3 protein. Of over 600,000 distinct CDR3 sequences listed, roughly 50% are singletons. The sequencing input was blood. All receptors come from a man aged 40-49 years in good health.

V usage is TRBV29-1 and J usage is TRBJ2-1, with 9 bases lining up with TRBD2. V trimming: 7 bases; J trimming: 4 bases; junction bases outside the gene matches: 5. This CDR3 is 13 amino acids long. Per the germline V gene, CDR1 is SQVTM and CDR2 is ANQGSEA. The CDR3 DNA follows: TGCAGCGCCCTAGCGGGACAATACAATGAGCAGTTCTTC. It is translated as CSALAGQYNEQFF.

The chain joins TRBV7-2 to TRBJ2-5; possibly TRBD2 for D (5 bases). The V end lost 5 bases, the J end lost 3 bases, and 16 bases lay between the germline ends. Germline-derived CDR1 and CDR2 are SGHTA and FQGNSA. CDR3 length: 15 amino acids. Here the CDR3 DNA reads TGTGCCAGCAGCACGGGTCGAGGGCGCGAAGAGACCCAGTACTTC. It encodes CASSTGRGREETQYF.

The count of this clonotype is one. The chain couples TRBV20-1 to TRBJ2-7; D gene ambiguous. The CDR3 totals 17 residues. Trimming took off 3 bases at V and 5 bases at J, with 26 bases between the two ends. The germline V gene has CDR1 DFQATT and CDR2 SNEGSKA (reference sequence). The CDR3 loop reads CSASKASQVEFYNEQYF. The CDR3 DNA is TGCAGTGCTAGTAAGGCTAGTCAAGTCGAATTCTACAACGAGCAGTACTTC.

This clonotype was seen more than once but under ten times. The chain has TRBV29-1 and TRBJ2-1; D not resolved. The CDR3 runs to 13 residues. Germline V gene lookup returns CDR1 SQVTM and CDR2 ANQGSEA. V was pared by 4 bases and J by 5 bases, with 12 bases between. The CDR3 is CSVAESSDNEQFF. In nucleotides, the CDR3 is TGCAGCGTTGCAGAGTCCAGTGACAATGAGCAGTTCTTC.

The chain combines TRBV7-6 with TRBJ2-3; 8 bases line up with TRBD1. The CDR3 contains 16 residues. V lost 10 bases, J lost 3 bases, and 15 bases stayed unmatched. Germline lookup yields CDR1 SGHVS and CDR2 FNYEAQ. The CDR3 spells CATTGDRGLGTDTQYF. CDR3 sequence (DNA): TGTGCCACCACTGGAGACAGGGGTCTCGGGACAGATACGCAGTATTTT.

The V gene is TRBV11-1, the J gene TRBJ2-1; possible D gene TRBD1, 6 bases. This CDR3 comprises 14 residues. Germline V gene data show CDR1 as SGHAT and CDR2 as FQDESV (reference sequence). Trimming took 4 bases from V and 8 from J, leaving 15 bases between them. This CDR3 reads CASSSYDRTDEQFF. DNA of the CDR3: TGTGCCAGCAGCTCCTACGACAGGACCGATGAGCAGTTCTTC.

This clonotype was recorded a few times. The rearrangement uses TRBV28 and TRBJ2-5; 9 bases are a match to TRBD1. Unmatched junction bases numbered 15, after V lost 5 bases and J lost 5 bases. There are 17 residues in the CDR3. Germline values: CDR1 MDHEN, CDR2 SYDVKM. The CDR3 sequence is CASSTGTGKSLKETQYF. The CDR3, as DNA: TGTGCCAGCAGTACGGGGACAGGGAAGAGTTTGAAGGAGACCCAGTACTTC.

The chain couples TRBV7-2 to TRBJ2-5; 9 bases map to TRBD2. V shed 0 bases, J shed 13 bases, and the junction held 3 bases outside the gene matches. This CDR3 is 12 amino acids long. Germline V gene data show CDR1 as SGHTA and CDR2 as FQGNSA. CDR3 in amino acids: CASSLARGLAYF. The CDR3 bases are TGTGCCAGCAGCTTAGCGCGGGGACTAGCGTACTTC. The variable domain in full, with the rest retrieved from reference TRBV7-2 and TRBJ2-5, is GAGVSQSPSNKVTEKGKDVELRCDPISGHTALYWYRQSLGQGLEFLIYFQGNSAPDKSGLPSDRFSAERTGGSVSTLTIQRTQQEDSAVYLCASSLARGLAYFGPGTRLLVL.

The chain joins TRBV5-1 to TRBJ1-2, with a tentative D call TRBD1 (5 bases). Germline values: CDR1 SGHRS, CDR2 YFSETQ. Between the trimmed V and J ends, which lost 5 bases and 6 bases, there was a span of 14 bases. The CDR3 has 13 amino acids. CDR3 in amino acids: CASSPLGAHGYTF. CDR3 coding DNA: TGCGCCAGCAGTCCTTTAGGGGCGCATGGCTACACCTTC. The whole variable domain, remainder taken from reference TRBV5-1 and TRBJ1-2, is KAGVTQTPRYLIKTRGQQVTLSCSPISGHRSVSWYQQTPGQGLQFLFEYFSETQRNKGNFPGRFSGRQFSNSRSEMNVSTLELGDSALYLCASSPLGAHGYTFGSGTRLTVV.

This clonotype has a handful of counts. The chain links TRBV29-1 to TRBJ2-2, with D hard to call. The CDR3 covers 14 residues. CDR1 SQVTM and CDR2 ANQGSEA come from the germline V gene. The V end was cut by 7 bases, the J end by 0 bases, with 12 bases between. The CDR3: CSAIPNSNTGELFF. CDR3 in DNA: TGCAGCGCAATCCCCAACTCGAACACCGGGGAGCTGTTTTTT.

This clonotype has a single count. The rearrangement uses TRBV12-3 or TRBV12-4 and TRBJ2-7, with TRBD1 identical over 8 bases. This CDR3 region has 13 residues. Germline trimming cut 8 bases from V and 3 bases from J; bases unmatched to any gene: 6. CDR3 amino acids: CASRGTGHYEQYF. The CDR3 bases are TGTGCCAGCCGGGGGACAGGCCACTACGAGCAGTACTTC.

This chain uses TRBV20-1 with TRBJ2-7; 8 bases line up with TRBD2. The CDR3 spans 14 residues. CDR1 and CDR2 (germline): DFQATT, SNEGSKA (reference sequence). The V and J ends lost 5 bases and 2 bases, in that order; junction bases with no gene match: 8. CDR3 in amino acids: CSAPLVAGPYEQYF. In DNA form, the CDR3 reads TGCAGTGCTCCCTTAGTAGCGGGGCCCTACGAGCAGTACTTC.

This clonotype has just a few counts. This chain uses TRBV20-1 with TRBJ2-7; TRBD2 agrees at 7 bases. Trimming at V came to 3 bases and at J to 1 base, leaving 6 bases not matched to a gene. The CDR3 spans 14 residues. The germline CDR1 and CDR2 sequences are DFQATT and SNEGSKA (reference sequence). The CDR3 DNA follows: TGCAGTGCTAGTAGGCGGGAGAGGTCCTACGAGCAGTACTTC. Translating it yields CSASRRERSYEQYF.

The V and J genes are TRBV5-5 and TRBJ2-5, with 10 nucleotides matching TRBD2. CDR1 is SGHKS, CDR2 YYEKEE, per germline (reference sequence). The CDR3 runs 17 residues. V shed 2 bases, J shed 0 bases, and the junction held 7 bases outside the gene matches. The CDR3 nucleotides read TGTGCCAGCAGCTTCAAAGCGGGGGGGACGTACCAAGAGACCCAGTACTTC. It codes for CASSFKAGGTYQETQYF.

The chain joins TRBV20-1 to TRBJ1-6, with a possible D match to TRBD1 (5 bases). Per the germline V gene, CDR1 is DFQATT and CDR2 is SNEGSKA (reference sequence). V shed 6 bases and J shed 0 bases, with 12 bases lying between them. This CDR3 comprises 15 residues. The DNA for the CDR3 is TGCAGTGCCCGGGACGGTAGCTCCTATAATTCACCCCTCCACTTT. Protein sequence: CSARDGSSYNSPLHF.

Only one count was recorded for this clonotype. The chain couples TRBV3-1 to TRBJ1-6; D perhaps matches TRBD1 (6 bases). This CDR3 is built from 15 residues. Germline lookup yields CDR1 LGHDT and CDR2 YNNKEL (reference sequence). Trimming took 3 bases from V and 11 from J, leaving 17 bases between them. CDR3 in DNA: TGTGCCAGCAGCCACTGGACAGATCAGGGTGCACCCCTCCACTTT. It specifies CASSHWTDQGAPLHF.

This chain connects TRBV12-3 or TRBV12-4 to TRBJ2-1, with TRBD2 matching 8 bases. The CDR3 runs to 15 residues. Trimming removed 3 bases from V and 8 bases from J; junction bases left unmatched: 9. CDR3 DNA sequence: TGTGCCAGCAGTTTCTCTGCGGGAGGAGGTTATGAGCAGTTCTTC. It encodes CASSFSAGGGYEQFF.

This clonotype was seen a few times. The chain has TRBV29-1 and TRBJ2-7; D remains unclear. V lost 3 bases and J 0 bases, leaving 9 bases between the germline ends. Per germline, CDR1 SQVTM and CDR2 ANQGSEA. There are 13 residues in the CDR3. The CDR3 DNA reads as TGCAGCGTTGAGCACACCGACTCCTACGAGCAGTACTTC. This gives the protein CSVEHTDSYEQYF.

This sequence joins TRBV20-1 and TRBJ2-3; D gene uncertain. There are 14 residues in the CDR3. From germline, CDR1 is DFQATT and CDR2 SNEGSKA (reference sequence). The V and J ends lost 2 bases and 2 bases respectively, with 11 bases between them. In DNA form, the CDR3 reads TGCAGTGCTAGACGGCCTACTTCCACAGATACGCAGTATTTT. Amino acids: CSARRPTSTDTQYF.

This chain uses TRBV7-2 with TRBJ2-4; a weak D match, TRBD2 (5 bases). The DNA end is more similar to TRBJ2-7, so the J call may be wrong. This CDR3 region has 14 residues. CDR1 and CDR2 from the germline V gene are SGHTA and FQGNSA. The CDR3 nucleotides are TGTGCCAGCAGCCTGGAGCGGTTATCCGACGAGCAGTACTTC. It encodes CASSLERLSDEQYF.

This clonotype came up a few times. The chain combines TRBV2 with TRBJ2-4; TRBD1 agrees at 12 bases. The CDR3 runs 21 residues. Germline V CDR1 and CDR2: SNHLY, FYNNEI. V shed 8 bases and J 2 bases; nucleotides not matched to a gene: 22. CDR3 region: CASSPPNAGQGAVPSKNIQYF. CDR3 nucleotide sequence: TGTGCCAGCTCCCCACCAAACGCGGGACAGGGGGCGGTTCCGTCCAAAAACATTCAGTACTTC.

This rearrangement joins TRBV6-2 or TRBV6-3 to TRBJ2-7; perhaps TRBD1 as D (6 bases). The J call could be wrong; TRBJ2-5 is a better fit for the DNA end. Germline values: CDR1 MNHEY, CDR2 SVGEGT. The CDR3 contains 17 residues. Here the CDR3 reads CASSYMGIKTGKETQYF. For the CDR3, the DNA is TGTGCCAGCAGTTACATGGGGATTAAGACAGGAAAAGAGACCCAGTACTTC.

This chain uses TRBV7-2 with TRBJ2-1, with TRBD2 identical over 8 bases. The V and J ends lost 7 bases and 6 bases, in that order; junction bases with no gene match: 14. The germline V gene encodes CDR1 SGHTA and CDR2 FQGNSA. The CDR3 sequence is 16 residues long. CDR3 sequence reads: CASTPRWAGGGNEQFF. CDR3 bases: TGTGCCAGCACCCCACGGTGGGCGGGGGGTGGCAATGAGCAGTTCTTC. The full variable domain, in which reference TRBV7-2 and TRBJ2-1 provide the parts outside the CDR3, is GAGVSQSPSNKVTEKGKDVELRCDPISGHTALYWYRQSLGQGLEFLIYFQGNSAPDKSGLPSDRFSAERTGGSVSTLTIQRTQQEDSAVYLCASTPRWAGGGNEQFFGPGTRLTVL.

The rearrangement uses TRBV20-1 and TRBJ2-3; 11 bases line up with TRBD2. CDR1 is DFQATT, CDR2 SNEGSKA, per germline (reference sequence). The CDR3 consists of 15 residues. V lost 5 bases and J lost 6; bases outside the gene matches: 10. CDR3 sequence: CSASSLAGVLDTQYF. CDR3 coding DNA: TGCAGTGCTTCTTCACTAGCGGGAGTACTTGATACGCAGTATTTT.

The CDR3 region is CASRPGQGLFLDGYTF. The CDR3 coding sequence is TGTGCCAGCAGGCCGGGACAGGGACTCTTTTTAGATGGCTACACCTTC. The chain employs TRBV27 and TRBJ1-2; 9 bases are a match to TRBD1. This CDR3 comprises 16 residues. CDR1 and CDR2 from the germline V gene are MNHEY and SMNVEV (reference sequence). V trimming: 6 bases; J trimming: 6 bases; junction bases outside the gene matches: 14.

V is TRBV25-1 and J is TRBJ1-1; no definite D call. Germline V gene lookup returns CDR1 MGHDK and CDR2 SYGVNS. Trimming removed 4 bases at V and 8 bases at J, with 5 bases between. The CDR3 is 10 residues long. CDR3 DNA: TGTGCCAGCAGTGGTATCGAAGCTTTCTTT. This sequence encodes CASSGIEAFF.

The chain is built from TRBV12-3 or TRBV12-4 and TRBJ2-3, with TRBD2 matching over 8 bases. The length of the CDR3 is 14 residues. The J segment lost 1 base and the V segment lost 7 bases, leaving 4 bases of the junction unmatched. CDR3 DNA: TGTGCCAGCACCCCGACTAGCGGCACAGATACGCAGTATTTT. This gives the protein CASTPTSGTDTQYF.

This clonotype was picked up one time. The CDR3 DNA sequence: TGTGCCAGCAGAAAAAGACAGGGTAGAGCTAACTATGGCTACACCTTC. Translation: CASRKRQGRANYGYTF. The rearrangement uses TRBV6-5 and TRBJ1-2; 7 nucleotides line up with TRBD1. The CDR3 length is 16 residues. The germline gives CDR1 MNHEY, CDR2 SVGAGI. J lost 0 bases, V lost 6 bases, and 10 bases had no gene match.

This clonotype is a singleton in its sample. V is TRBV3-1 and J is TRBJ1-2, with 7 bases that match TRBD1. The V and J ends lost 5 bases and 2 bases, in that order; junction bases with no gene match: 5. Germline CDR1 and CDR2: LGHDT and YNNKEL (reference sequence). This CDR3 comprises 14 residues. CDR3 nucleotides: TGTGCCAGCAGCACGGACAGGCCGAACTATGGCTACACCTTC. Amino acid sequence: CASSTDRPNYGYTF.

This clonotype was counted a few times. This chain connects TRBV10-3 to TRBJ1-5, with unresolved D. The length of the CDR3 is 15 residues. Trimming cost V 0 bases and J 3 bases, with 9 bases left between them. Germline lookup yields CDR1 ENHRY and CDR2 SYGVKD. CDR3 sequence: CAISESTLSNQPQHF. CDR3 in DNA: TGTGCCATCAGTGAGTCGACCCTGTCCAATCAGCCCCAGCATTTT.